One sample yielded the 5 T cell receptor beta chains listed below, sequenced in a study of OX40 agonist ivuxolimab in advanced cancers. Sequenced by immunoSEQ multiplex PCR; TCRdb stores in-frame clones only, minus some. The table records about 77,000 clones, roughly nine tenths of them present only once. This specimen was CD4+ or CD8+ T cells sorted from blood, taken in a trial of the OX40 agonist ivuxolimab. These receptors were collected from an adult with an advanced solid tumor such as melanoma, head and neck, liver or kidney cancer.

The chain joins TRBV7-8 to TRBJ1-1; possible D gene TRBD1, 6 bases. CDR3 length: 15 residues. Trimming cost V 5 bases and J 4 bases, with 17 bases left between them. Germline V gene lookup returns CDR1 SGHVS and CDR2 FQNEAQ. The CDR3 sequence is CASSPRQDDGTEAFF. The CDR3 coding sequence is TGTGCCAGCAGCCCCCGACAGGACGATGGCACTGAAGCTTTCTTT.

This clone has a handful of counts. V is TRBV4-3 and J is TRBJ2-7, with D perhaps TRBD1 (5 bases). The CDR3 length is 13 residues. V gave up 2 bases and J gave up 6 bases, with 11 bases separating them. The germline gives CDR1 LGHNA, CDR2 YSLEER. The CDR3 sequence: CASSQQQVGEQYF. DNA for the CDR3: TGCGCCAGCAGCCAACAACAGGTGGGCGAGCAGTACTTC.

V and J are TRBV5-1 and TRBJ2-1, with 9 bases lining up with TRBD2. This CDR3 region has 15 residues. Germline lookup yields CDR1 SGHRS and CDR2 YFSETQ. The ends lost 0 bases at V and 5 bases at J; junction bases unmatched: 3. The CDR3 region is CASSLDSGRNNEQFF. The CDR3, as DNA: TGCGCCAGCAGCTTGGATAGCGGGAGAAACAATGAGCAGTTCTTC.

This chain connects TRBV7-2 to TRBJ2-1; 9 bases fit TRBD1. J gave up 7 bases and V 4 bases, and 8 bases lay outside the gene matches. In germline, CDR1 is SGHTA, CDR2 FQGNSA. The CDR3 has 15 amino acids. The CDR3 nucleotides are TGTGCCAGCAGCTCCGGGACAGGGTCGGTGAATGAGCAGTTCTTC. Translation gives CASSSGTGSVNEQFF.

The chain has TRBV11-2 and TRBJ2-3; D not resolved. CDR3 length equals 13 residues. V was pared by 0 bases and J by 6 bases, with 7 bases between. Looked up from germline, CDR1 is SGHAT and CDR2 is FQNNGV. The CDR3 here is CASSLDHSDTQYF. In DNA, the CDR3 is TGTGCCAGCAGCTTAGATCATAGCGATACGCAGTATTTT.